This TCR beta chain stems from a study of blood T cell repertoires in COVID-19. Background on the study: Sources were T cells, B-cell-depleted T cells, or PBMCs; the material itself was cDNA or gDNA.

The data were produced by immunoSEQ multiplex PCR, yet TCRdb's version contains in-frame clones alone and is incomplete. The sample contains some 300,000 clones, approximately 91% of which appear only once. V shed 6 bases and J 6 bases; nucleotides not matched to a gene: 9. The CDR3 totals 14 residues. The germline V gene encodes CDR1 SEHNR and CDR2 FQNEAQ (reference sequence). Each recovered donor of Cohort 3 presented with two negative PCRs, clearance, or symptom resolution. The source of this sequence is a woman in her thirties or forties who had recovered from COVID-19. The sample comprised PBMCs or T cells enriched from blood (not recorded which). The chain combines TRBV7-9 with TRBJ1-1, with 8 bases aligning to TRBD1. Here the CDR3 reads CASSFEVQGAEAFF. For the CDR3, the DNA is TGTGCCAGCAGTTTTGAGGTACAGGGGGCTGAAGCTTTCTTT.